A selection of T cell receptor beta chains follows, all from one sample in a study of T cell responses to AZD1222 COVID-19 vaccine. Profiling relied on immunoSEQ multiplex PCR, and the TCRdb table lists in-frame clones only, not all of them. This table holds about 120,000 clones, roughly nine tenths found once. Sample: peripheral blood, taken on day 0 of AZD1222 vaccination. The receptor source for this set is an adult in good health. CDR3s include the opening cysteine and the closing phenylalanine or tryptophan. The D gene is left open where the match is weak.

>.|TRBJ1-6|TRBV4-1
CASSQALVRDPNSPLHF
>.|TRBJ1-4|TRBV19
CASSIVAGEKLFF
>.|TRBJ2-7|TRBV11-3
CASSFARDREQYF
>TRBD1|TRBJ1-2|TRBV19
CASSMSPGQGGYGYTF
>.|TRBJ2-7|TRBV6-4
CASSDSPGDYEQYF
>.|TRBJ1-1|TRBV19
CASSIGRTEAFF
>.|TRBJ2-3|TRBV6-4
CASSDSAGREQYF
>.|TRBJ2-1|TRBV7-2
CASSVSGDWSYNEQFF
>.|TRBJ2-3|TRBV5-8
CASSLAEDTQYF
>.|TRBJ1-4|TRBV11-2
CASSLGSKVRDEKLFF
>.|TRBJ1-5|TRBV6-5
CASSSGTQNQPQHF
>.|TRBJ1-1|TRBV6-1
CASSDRTNTEAFF
>.|TRBJ1-4|TRBV27
CASTNFGSNEKLFF
>.|TRBJ1-6|TRBV30
CAWSRGAGSNSPLHF
>.|TRBJ2-1|TRBV9
CASSVRHNSYNEQFF
>TRBD1|TRBJ1-1|TRBV5-1
CASSLRTGGRTEAFF
>.|TRBJ2-3|TRBV5-1
CASSPLGSTDTQYF
>TRBD2|TRBJ2-1|TRBV5-1
CASRSYIRTSENNEQFF
>TRBD2|TRBJ2-2|TRBV19
CASRGLAGPPTGELFF
>TRBD1|TRBJ1-5|TRBV12-5
CASAQGQVRQPQHF
>.|TRBJ1-2|TRBV4-1
CASSQGADSPYGYTF
>.|TRBJ2-7|TRBV19
CASSLRGLGPRSYEQYF